This T cell receptor beta chain derives from a study of T cell repertoires in cytomegalovirus infection. Across the whole study: Shared public TCR beta signatures pointed to both CMV infection and a matching HLA type.

TCRdb passed the reads through MiXCR, listing each CDR3 protein once. Of roughly 320,000 distinct CDR3 sequences listed, about 8.8% are singletons. In its sample, this clonotype was seen many times. The sequence came from a human donor in good health (CMV status not recorded). Some clones in this sample may be carry-over from other donors' samples. Sequenced sample: PBMCs.

CDR3 nucleotide sequence: TGTGCCAGCAGTTACTTGTGGGGAGCTTTCTTT. It codes for CASSYLWGAFF. This chain links TRBV6-2 or TRBV6-3 with TRBJ1-1; the D is unclear. CDR3 length: 11 residues. Trimming stripped 1 base from V and 10 bases from J, with 7 bases between. Germline values: CDR1 MNHEY, CDR2 SVGEGT.